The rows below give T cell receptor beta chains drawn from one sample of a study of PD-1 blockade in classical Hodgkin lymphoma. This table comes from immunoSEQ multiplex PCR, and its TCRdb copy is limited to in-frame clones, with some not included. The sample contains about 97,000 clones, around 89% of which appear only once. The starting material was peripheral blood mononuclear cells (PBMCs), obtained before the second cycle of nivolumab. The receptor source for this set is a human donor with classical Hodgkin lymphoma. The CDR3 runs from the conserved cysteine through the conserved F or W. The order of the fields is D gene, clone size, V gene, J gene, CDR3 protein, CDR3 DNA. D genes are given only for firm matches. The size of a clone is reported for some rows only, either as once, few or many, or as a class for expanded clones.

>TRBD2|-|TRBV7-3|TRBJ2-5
CASSLMGATSGALFETQYF
TGTGCCAGCAGCCTAATGGGGGCGACTAGCGGGGCCCTTTTCGAGACCCAGTACTTC
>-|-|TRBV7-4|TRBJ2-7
CASSDRDRTSYEQYF
TGTGCCAGCAGCGACCGGGACCGTACCTCCTACGAGCAGTACTTC
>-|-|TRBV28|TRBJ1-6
CASRDGSSYNSPLHF
TGTGCCAGCAGGGACGGGAGCTCCTATAATTCACCCCTCCACTTT
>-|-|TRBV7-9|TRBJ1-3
CASSGPLSGNTIYF
TGTGCCAGCAGTGGACCGCTCTCTGGAAACACCATATATTTT
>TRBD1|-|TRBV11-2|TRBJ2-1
CASSLQGVYNEQFF
TGTGCCAGCAGCTTGCAGGGGGTTTACAATGAGCAGTTCTTC
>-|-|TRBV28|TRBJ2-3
CASRGSQVFSDTQYF
TGTGCCAGCAGGGGTTCACAGGTCTTTTCAGATACGCAGTATTTT
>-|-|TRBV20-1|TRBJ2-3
CSAEVGGTQYF
TGCAGTGCTGAGGTGGGGGGTACGCAGTATTTT
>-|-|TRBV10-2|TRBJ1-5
CASSGRRDQPQHF
TGCGCCAGCAGTGGAAGGAGAGATCAGCCCCAGCATTTT
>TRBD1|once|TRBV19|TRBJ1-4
CASSWDRGNEKLFF
TGTGCCAGTAGTTGGGACAGGGGTAATGAAAAACTGTTTTTT
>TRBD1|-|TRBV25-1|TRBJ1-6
CASSGLGTEVSYNSPLHF
TGTGCCAGCAGTGGTCTCGGGACAGAGGTATCCTATAATTCACCCCTCCACTTT
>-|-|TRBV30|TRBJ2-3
CAWSDYPGPGTDTQYF
TGTGCCTGGAGTGATTATCCAGGGCCAGGCACAGATACGCAGTATTTT
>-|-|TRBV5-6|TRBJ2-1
CASSLDISSYNEQFF
TGTGCCAGCAGCTTAGACATTAGCTCCTACAATGAGCAGTTCTTC
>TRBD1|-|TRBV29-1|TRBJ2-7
CSIRTGGSVYEQYF
TGCAGCATCCGAACAGGGGGTAGCGTTTACGAGCAGTACTTC
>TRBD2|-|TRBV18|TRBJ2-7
CASSPAGLAVYEQYF
TGTGCCAGCTCACCGGCGGGACTAGCGGTCTACGAGCAGTACTTC
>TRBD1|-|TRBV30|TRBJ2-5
CAWSTGGETQYF
TGTGCCTGGAGTACAGGGGGAGAGACCCAGTACTTC
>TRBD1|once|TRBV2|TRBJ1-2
CAKRGRGLYGYTF
TGTGCCAAAAGGGGTAGGGGGCTTTACGGCTACACCTTC
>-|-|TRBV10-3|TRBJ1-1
CAISEADGEAFF
TGTGCCATCAGTGAAGCCGACGGTGAAGCTTTCTTT
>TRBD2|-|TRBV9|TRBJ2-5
CASSVGASGGPQETQYF
TGTGCCAGCAGCGTAGGGGCTAGCGGGGGGCCTCAAGAGACCCAGTACTTC
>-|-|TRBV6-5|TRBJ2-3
CASSYSSFQGDTQYF
TGTGCCAGCAGTTACTCGAGTTTCCAGGGAGATACGCAGTATTTT
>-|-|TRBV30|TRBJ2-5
CACNSFTPTGGETQYF
TGTGCCTGCAATTCATTTACCCCGACAGGAGGAGAGACCCAGTACTTC
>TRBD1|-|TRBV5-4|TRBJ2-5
CASSSLGTGTVQETQYF
TGTGCCAGCAGCTCCCTAGGGACCGGGACAGTACAAGAGACCCAGTACTTC
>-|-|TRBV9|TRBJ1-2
CASSEGLTANYGYTF
TGTGCCAGCAGCGAGGGCCTGACAGCTAACTATGGCTACACCTTC
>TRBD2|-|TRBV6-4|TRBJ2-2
CASRFRGGSPTGELFF
TGTGCCAGCAGGTTTCGCGGGGGGTCTCCTACCGGGGAGCTGTTTTTT
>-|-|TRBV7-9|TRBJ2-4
CASSLLDRGNIQYF
TGTGCCAGCAGCTTATTGGATCGAGGGAACATTCAGTACTTC
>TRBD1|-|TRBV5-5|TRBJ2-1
CASSLVTGEYNEQFF
TGTGCCAGCAGCTTGGTGACAGGGGAGTACAATGAGCAGTTCTTC
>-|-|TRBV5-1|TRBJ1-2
CASSSNIGRNYGYTF
TGCGCCAGCAGCTCTAACATAGGACGGAACTATGGCTACACCTTC
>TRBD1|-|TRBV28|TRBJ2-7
CASSPWGQGVDEQYF
TGTGCCAGCAGTCCCTGGGGACAGGGGGTCGACGAGCAGTACTTC
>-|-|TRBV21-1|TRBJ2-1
CASSKYRPWRGVGNEQFF
TGTGCCAGCAGCAAATATAGGCCGTGGCGGGGGGTAGGCAATGAGCAGTTCTTC
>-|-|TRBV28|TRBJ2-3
CASSSGQWTDTQYF
TGTGCCAGCAGTTCCGGACAGTGGACAGATACGCAGTATTTT
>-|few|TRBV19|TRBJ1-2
CASSGFGYTF
TGTGCCAGTAGTGGGTTTGGCTACACCTTC
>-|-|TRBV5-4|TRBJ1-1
CASSTGDIEAFF
TGTGCCAGCAGCACCGGGGACATCGAAGCTTTCTTT
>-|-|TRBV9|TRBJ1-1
CASSVGGLTEAFF
TGTGCCAGCAGCGTAGGGGGGCTCACTGAAGCTTTCTTT
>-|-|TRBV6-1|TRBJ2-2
CASSPSWGWTGELFF
TGTGCCAGCAGCCCCTCTTGGGGGTGGACCGGGGAGCTGTTTTTT
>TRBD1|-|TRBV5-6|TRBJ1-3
CASSWIDRGNTIYF
TGTGCCAGCAGCTGGATCGACAGGGGGAACACCATATATTTT
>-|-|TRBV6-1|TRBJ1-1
CASEAGAMNTEAFF
TGTGCCAGCGAGGCAGGGGCGATGAACACTGAAGCTTTCTTT
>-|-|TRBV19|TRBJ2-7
CASSPGTRSYEQYF
TGTGCCAGTAGCCCCGGGACCCGCTCCTACGAGCAGTACTTC
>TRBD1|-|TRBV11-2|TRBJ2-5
CASSGTEVGRETQYF
TGTGCCAGCAGCGGGACAGAAGTGGGCCGGGAGACCCAGTACTTC
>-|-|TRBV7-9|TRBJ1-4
CASSSETGRKLFF
TGTGCCAGCAGCTCCGAAACCGGACGAAAACTGTTTTTT
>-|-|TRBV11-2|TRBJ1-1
CASSLMYPLNTEAFF
TGTGCCAGCAGCTTGATGTATCCCCTGAACACTGAAGCTTTCTTT